These 30 T cell receptor beta chains share one sample of origin, sequenced in a study of blood T cell repertoires in COVID-19. Profiled with immunoSEQ multiplex PCR; TCRdb holds only in-frame clones, not every one. The table shows roughly 250,000 clones, with 82% occurring only once. Sequencing input: peripheral blood. These TCRs come from a woman aged 80 or over with active or convalescent COVID-19.

The chain carries TRBV3-1 (or the pseudogene TRBV3-2) and TRBJ1-1; TRBD1 aligns across 8 bases. The J segment lost 0 bases and the V segment lost 4 bases, leaving 1 base of the junction unmatched. The CDR3 spans 14 residues. The germline V gene has CDR1 LGHDT and CDR2 YNNKEL (reference sequence). CDR3 protein: CASSPGQVNTEAFF. As DNA, the CDR3 is TGTGCCAGCAGCCCGGGACAGGTGAACACTGAAGCTTTCTTT.

The V and J genes are TRBV18 and TRBJ1-3, with 8 bases fitting TRBD1. Germline CDR1 is KGHSH and CDR2 is LQKENI. This CDR3 comprises 14 residues. Trimming took 3 bases from V and 9 from J; bases not matched to a gene: 7. The CDR3 region has the DNA TGTGCCAGCTCACCGGGACAGGAGCAGACCACCATATATTTT. This encodes CASSPGQEQTTIYF. The full variable domain, in which reference TRBV18 and TRBJ1-3 provide the parts outside the CDR3, is NAGVMQNPRHLVRRRGQEARLRCSPMKGHSHVYWYRQLPEEGLKFMVYLQKENIIDESGMPKERFSAEFPKEGPSILRIQQVVRGDSAAYFCASSPGQEQTTIYFGEGSWLTVV.

This sequence joins TRBV18 and TRBJ1-1; TRBD1 is a possible D gene (6 bases). V was shortened by 2 bases and J by 7 bases, with 17 bases between the two germline ends. This CDR3 contains 15 residues. The V gene's germline CDR1 is KGHSH and CDR2 LQKENI. The CDR3 protein is CASSPSREGGFEAFF. CDR3 sequence (DNA): TGTGCCAGCTCACCATCCAGGGAGGGGGGCTTTGAAGCTTTCTTT.

This chain links TRBV5-1 with TRBJ2-5, with 9 bases matching TRBD2. CDR1 is SGHRS, CDR2 YFSETQ, per germline. The CDR3 covers 16 residues. Trimming took 3 bases from V and 5 from J; bases not matched to a gene: 11. CDR3 sequence reads: CASSSLSGSSLETQYF. CDR3 sequence (DNA): TGCGCCAGCAGCTCCCTTAGCGGGAGTTCGTTGGAGACCCAGTACTTC. Complete variable domain (other parts from reference TRBV5-1 and TRBJ2-5): KAGVTQTPRYLIKTRGQQVTLSCSPISGHRSVSWYQQTPGQGLQFLFEYFSETQRNKGNFPGRFSGRQFSNSRSEMNVSTLELGDSALYLCASSSLSGSSLETQYFGPGTRLLVL.

The chain uses TRBV5-6 and TRBJ1-4; D is unclear. The germline gives CDR1 SGHDT, CDR2 YYEEEE. The CDR3 contains 15 residues. The V end lost 0 bases, the J end lost 0 bases, and 6 bases lay between the germline ends. The CDR3 DNA reads as TGTGCCAGCAGCTTGGACCAGGCAACTAATGAAAAACTGTTTTTT. This encodes CASSLDQATNEKLFF.

The chain carries TRBV6-1 and TRBJ1-3; TRBD1 matches at 9 bases. After removal of 4 bases from V and 6 bases from J, the junction contained 10 bases not matched to a gene. This CDR3 has 16 residues. Germline V gene data show CDR1 as MNHNS and CDR2 as SASEGT. The CDR3 reads CASSVATGGALNTIYF. CDR3 sequence (DNA): TGTGCCAGCAGTGTTGCCACAGGGGGCGCGTTAAACACCATATATTTT.

This clone has more than one count but fewer than ten. V gene TRBV12-3 or TRBV12-4 combines with J gene TRBJ1-5; D is ambiguous. V dropped 3 bases and J dropped 10 bases, with 10 bases sitting between them. The CDR3 spans 12 residues. The CDR3 sequence is CASSLVGGPQHF. The CDR3 region has the DNA TGTGCCAGCAGTTTGGTGGGAGGCCCCCAGCATTTT.

CDR3 sequence reads: CASSLSSSGGSFYEQYF. CDR3 nucleotide sequence: TGTGCCAGCAGCTTAAGCTCTAGCGGGGGCTCTTTCTACGAGCAGTACTTC. The chain recombines TRBV7-2 with TRBJ2-7, with 10 bases matching TRBD2. Germline V gene lookup returns CDR1 SGHTA and CDR2 FQGNSA. Unmatched junction bases numbered 10, after V lost 2 bases and J lost 3 bases. This CDR3 is 17 amino acids long.

CDR3 protein: CASSELGGARNTEAFF. In nucleotides, the CDR3 is TGTGCCAGCAGTGAGTTAGGGGGGGCACGGAACACTGAAGCTTTCTTT. The chain recombines TRBV2 with TRBJ1-1; perhaps TRBD1 as D (6 bases). This CDR3 is 16 amino acids long. V gave up 3 bases and J gave up 1 base, with 15 bases separating them. Germline CDR1 SNHLY, CDR2 FYNNEI.

This chain uses TRBV19 with TRBJ2-1; 7 nucleotides align to TRBD2. The CDR3 is 15 amino acids. Trimming cost V 4 bases and J 5 bases; bases outside gene matches: 8. CDR1 is LNHDA, CDR2 SQIVND, per germline (reference sequence). Here the CDR3 DNA reads TGTGCCAGTAGTAGCCCCGGGCTAGCGGACAATGAGCAGTTCTTC. Its translation: CASSSPGLADNEQFF.

This chain uses TRBV7-6 with TRBJ2-7; 10 nucleotides align to TRBD1. The CDR3 extends over 15 amino acids. V shed 5 bases, J shed 6 bases, and the junction held 10 bases outside the gene matches. From germline, CDR1 is SGHVS and CDR2 FNYEAQ. CDR3 sequence: CASSPSGGQGFEQYF. CDR3 nucleotides: TGTGCCAGCAGCCCCTCGGGGGGACAGGGGTTCGAGCAGTACTTC.

Regarding this clone: Within the sample, other DNA sequences also encode this same CDR3. This chain links TRBV5-1 with TRBJ1-1; no clear D. The CDR3 sequence is 13 residues long. The V gene lost 1 base and the J gene lost 1 base, with 5 bases spanning the gap. Looked up from germline, CDR1 is SGHRS and CDR2 is YFSETQ. The CDR3 protein is CASSLLRNTEAFF. As DNA, the CDR3 is TGCGCCAGCAGCTTGCTAAGGAACACTGAAGCTTTCTTT.

The rearrangement uses TRBV7-9 and TRBJ1-1; 7 bases map to TRBD1. J gave up 4 bases and V 5 bases, and 13 bases lay outside the gene matches. The CDR3 is 16 amino acids. The germline V gene encodes CDR1 SEHNR and CDR2 FQNEAQ (reference sequence). The CDR3 DNA reads as TGTGCCAGCAGCCAACCCCCCGGACAGGTGACCACTGAAGCTTTCTTT. It codes for CASSQPPGQVTTEAFF.

The chain combines TRBV5-1 with TRBJ1-5, with D maybe TRBD1 (6 bases). Germline V lookup: CDR1 SGHRS, CDR2 YFSETQ. The CDR3 has 14 residues. Trimming took off 2 bases at V and 6 bases at J, with 12 bases between the two ends. CDR3 region: CASSFGGGSQPQHF. CDR3 sequence (DNA): TGCGCCAGCAGCTTCGGGGGCGGGAGTCAGCCCCAGCATTTT.

A note on this clone: A much bigger clone sits one base away, suggesting this may be a read error. V gene TRBV27 combines with J gene TRBJ1-5; D unresolved. The V gene lost 3 bases and the J gene lost 5 bases, with 8 bases spanning the gap. The CDR3 contains 13 residues. Germline CDR1 and CDR2: MNHEY and SMNVEV (reference sequence). The CDR3 DNA reads TGTGCCAGCAGTTTGTACGGGGATCAGCCCCAGCATTTT. This sequence encodes CASSLYGDQPQHF.

The V call is TRBV7-8, the J call TRBJ2-3; 8 nucleotides match TRBD2. This CDR3 region has 16 residues. Germline assignment: CDR1 SGHVS and CDR2 FQNEAQ. V was pared by 7 bases and J by 3 bases, with 12 bases of the junction left unmatched. The CDR3 DNA sequence: TGTGCCAGCAACCCGGGGGGGCCTGCTCGAACAGATACGCAGTATTTT. Its translation: CASNPGGPARTDTQYF.

This clone was counted a single time. CDR3 residues: CSVESNRGSEQYF. Written as DNA, the CDR3 is TGCAGCGTTGAATCTAACAGGGGGAGCGAGCAGTACTTC. The genes are TRBV29-1 and TRBJ2-7, with 8 bases identical to TRBD1. Germline CDR1 reads SQVTM; CDR2 reads ANQGSEA. This CDR3 spans 13 amino acids. Trimming cost V 2 bases and J 6 bases; bases outside gene matches: 6.

The CDR3 is CASRQVFGYTF. Here the CDR3 DNA reads TGTGCCAGCAGGCAGGTCTTTGGCTACACCTTC. V and J are TRBV6-6 and TRBJ1-2; D uncertain. In germline, CDR1 is MNHNY, CDR2 SVGAGI (reference sequence). V lost 6 bases and J lost 7, with 9 bases in between. This CDR3 contains 11 residues.

The CDR3 here is CASSESPLPTDTQYF. Here the CDR3 DNA reads TGTGCCAGCAGTGAATCTCCTCTACCCACAGATACGCAGTATTTT. The chain links TRBV2 to TRBJ2-3; D is unclear. The V gene lost 2 bases and the J gene lost 2 bases, with 11 bases spanning the gap. CDR1 and CDR2 from the germline V gene are SNHLY and FYNNEI. The CDR3 consists of 15 residues.

This clone was observed a single time. One end of the junction is discordant with germline, which a read error may explain. This chain uses TRBV7-7 with TRBJ2-1, with D possibly TRBD2 on 6 matching bases. Germline V gene data show CDR1 as SSHAT and CDR2 as FNYEAQ (reference sequence). The CDR3 length is 15 residues. The CDR3 sequence is CASSLRLGSGYEQFF. In nucleotides, the CDR3 is TGTGCTAGCAGCTTAAGACTAGGGAGTGGTTATGAGCAGTTCTTC. Together with reference TRBV7-7 and TRBJ2-1, the CDR3 gives the full variable domain: GAGVSQSPRYKVTKRGQDVTLRCDPISSHATLYWYQQALGQGPEFLTYFNYEAQPDKSGLPSDRFSAERPEGSISTLTIQRTEQRDSAMYRCASSLRLGSGYEQFFGPGTRLTVL.

In DNA, the CDR3 is TGTGCCAGCAGTTCCTACCGGGGGGAGGACACTGAAGCTTTCTTT. It yields the protein CASSSYRGEDTEAFF. The V and J genes are TRBV28 and TRBJ1-1; maybe TRBD1 (5 bases). Germline V gives CDR1 MDHEN, CDR2 SYDVKM. The CDR3 is made up of 15 amino acids. V shed 4 bases and J shed 3 bases, with 15 bases lying between them.

V gene TRBV27 combines with J gene TRBJ1-2; TRBD1 agrees at 7 bases. CDR3 length equals 15 residues. The germline gives CDR1 MNHEY, CDR2 SMNVEV (reference sequence). Trimming removed 5 bases from V and 2 bases from J; junction bases left unmatched: 8. The CDR3 region has the DNA TGTGCCAGCAGTGCCTCAGGGGGACTGAACTATGGCTACACCTTC. As protein: CASSASGGLNYGYTF.

The chain uses TRBV7-9 and TRBJ2-5; 13 nucleotides line up with TRBD2. This CDR3 has 17 amino acids. Germline CDR1 reads SEHNR; CDR2 reads FQNEAQ (reference sequence). With V trimmed by 3 bases and J by 5 bases, 9 bases remained unmatched. This chain's CDR3 is CASSFGSLTSGRETQYF. The CDR3 coding sequence is TGTGCCAGCAGCTTTGGGAGCTTGACTAGCGGGAGGGAGACCCAGTACTTC.

The genes are TRBV7-9 and TRBJ1-2, with D uncertain. The CDR3 consists of 15 residues. Germline lookup yields CDR1 SEHNR and CDR2 FQNEAQ (reference sequence). The V gene lost 1 base and the J gene lost 5 bases, with 14 bases spanning the gap. The CDR3 DNA reads TGTGCCAGCAGCTTAGGGGCCGCAGTCTCGTATGGCTACACCTTC. Translating gives CASSLGAAVSYGYTF.

The chain couples TRBV7-6 to TRBJ1-5; tentatively, D is TRBD1 (5 bases). CDR1 and CDR2 from the germline V gene are SGHVS and FNYEAQ. The CDR3 consists of 15 residues. The V gene lost 7 bases and the J gene lost 4 bases, with 17 bases spanning the gap. CDR3 protein: CASTGGGESNQPQHF. As DNA, the CDR3 is TGTGCCAGCACCGGAGGAGGGGAGTCAAATCAGCCCCAGCATTTT.

V gene TRBV15 combines with J gene TRBJ1-5; 7 nucleotides match TRBD1. Germline V gene sequence: CDR1 LNHNV, CDR2 YYDKDF (reference sequence). The CDR3 is 15 amino acids. V gave up 0 bases and J gave up 1 base; unmatched junction bases: 0. The CDR3 reads CATSRDRGSNQPQHF. DNA of the CDR3: TGTGCCACCAGCAGAGACAGGGGGAGCAATCAGCCCCAGCATTTT.

This chain links TRBV6-5 with TRBJ1-1; TRBD1 matches at 8 bases. V dropped 7 bases and J dropped 0; count of bases not matched to a gene: 4. The CDR3 consists of 14 residues. Germline V gives CDR1 MNHEY, CDR2 SVGAGI. CDR3 nucleotides: TGTGCCAGCACTTTGACAGGGGTGAACACTGAAGCTTTCTTT. Translated, it gives CASTLTGVNTEAFF.

V is TRBV28 and J is TRBJ1-5, with D possibly matching TRBD1 (5 bases). V was clipped by 3 bases and J by 6 bases, with 12 bases between them. The CDR3 sequence is 14 residues long. CDR1 and CDR2 (germline): MDHEN, SYDVKM. In DNA form, the CDR3 reads TGTGCCAGCAGTTTCAGACAGTTTCGTCAGCCCCAGCATTTT. Residues: CASSFRQFRQPQHF.

The chain uses TRBV11-2 and TRBJ1-3, with TRBD1 as a possible D gene (6 bases). The germline V gene encodes CDR1 SGHAT and CDR2 FQNNGV. The CDR3 covers 16 residues. V lost 0 bases and J lost 4, with 13 bases in between. The chain's CDR3 is CASSLDRGMSGNTIYF. CDR3 DNA sequence: TGTGCCAGCAGCTTAGATAGGGGGATGAGCGGAAACACCATATATTTT.

The rearrangement links TRBV6-1 to TRBJ2-5, with D possibly being TRBD2 (7 bases). The V end was cut by 1 base, the J end by 7 bases, with 13 bases between. Germline CDR1 and CDR2: MNHNS and SASEGT. The CDR3 consists of 14 residues. The CDR3 region has the DNA TGTGCCAGCAGTGAAGGGGGGGGCGTGGGGACCCAGTACTTC. Residues: CASSEGGGVGTQYF.